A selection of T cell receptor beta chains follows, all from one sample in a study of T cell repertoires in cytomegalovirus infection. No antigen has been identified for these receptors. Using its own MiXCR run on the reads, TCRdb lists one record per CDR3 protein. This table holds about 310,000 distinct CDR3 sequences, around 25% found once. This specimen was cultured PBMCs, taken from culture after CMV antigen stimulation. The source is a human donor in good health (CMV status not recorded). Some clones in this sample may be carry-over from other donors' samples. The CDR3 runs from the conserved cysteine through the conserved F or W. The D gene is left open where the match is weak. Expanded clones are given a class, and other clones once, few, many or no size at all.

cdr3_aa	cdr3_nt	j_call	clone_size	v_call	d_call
CASSNRPGTLILSYEQYF	TGTGCCAGCTCAAACCGTCCCGGGACCCTAATCCTATCCTACGAGCAGTACTTC	TRBJ2-7	.	TRBV18	.
CASSGTPSSYEQYF	TGCGCCAGCAGTGGGACTCCCAGCTCCTACGAGCAGTACTTC	TRBJ2-7	few	TRBV10-2	.
CASSLRGPPFSGANVLTF	TGTGCCAGCAGCTTAAGGGGGCCGCCTTTCTCTGGGGCCAACGTCCTGACTTTC	TRBJ2-6	few	TRBV7-2	TRBD1
CASSAPWGGREAFF	TGTGCCAGCAGCGCCCCCTGGGGCGGCCGCGAAGCTTTCTTT	TRBJ1-1	.	TRBV7-6	.
CASSWTGGTGELFF	TGTGCCAGCAGTTGGACAGGGGGAACCGGGGAGCTGTTTTTT	TRBJ2-2	many	TRBV6-1	TRBD1
CAWSVLLPNTGELFF	TGTGCCTGGAGTGTTCTGCTCCCGAACACCGGGGAGCTGTTTTTT	TRBJ2-2	.	TRBV30	.
CASSSGPGLAVNLNTGELFF	TGTGCCAGCAGCTCAGGTCCGGGACTAGCGGTCAACCTGAACACCGGGGAGCTGTTTTTT	TRBJ2-2	many	TRBV7-6	TRBD2
CAWSVGSSYNEQFF	TGTGCCTGGAGTGTAGGTAGCTCCTACAATGAGCAGTTCTTC	TRBJ2-1	.	TRBV30	.
CASRLSRGTQETQYF	TGTGCCAGCAGGCTGAGTCGCGGTACTCAAGAGACCCAGTACTTC	TRBJ2-5	once	TRBV6-1	.
CASTRDREIYGYTF	TGTGCCAGCACTCGGGACAGGGAGATATATGGCTACACCTTC	TRBJ1-2	.	TRBV11-1	TRBD1
CASSLDRRTEAFF	TGCGCCAGCAGCTTAGACAGGCGCACTGAAGCTTTCTTT	TRBJ1-1	.	TRBV5-1	.
CASRRTENTGELFF	TGTGCCAGCAGGAGGACGGAAAACACCGGGGAGCTGTTTTTT	TRBJ2-2	many	TRBV7-2	.
CASSLFDPTQYF	TGTGCCAGCAGCTTATTTGACCCTACGCAGTATTTT	TRBJ2-3	.	TRBV7-9	.
CASSLYLNEQFF	TGTGCCAGCAGCTTATATCTCAATGAGCAGTTCTTC	TRBJ2-1	.	TRBV11-2	.
CSVGKGYSDKQYF	TGCAGCGTCGGGAAGGGATACTCAGACAAGCAGTACTTC	TRBJ2-7	.	TRBV29-1	.
CAISDPTSPSRNEQFF	TGTGCCATCAGTGATCCGACTAGTCCGAGTCGGAATGAGCAGTTCTTC	TRBJ2-1	.	TRBV10-3	.
CATRREDTQYF	TGTGCCACACGGCGCGAAGATACGCAGTATTTT	TRBJ2-3	many	TRBV19	.
CASSLTSHTGELFF	TGTGCCAGCAGCTTGACTAGTCACACCGGGGAGCTGTTTTTT	TRBJ2-2	many	TRBV7-3	.
CASTQALSGGLFGQFF	TGTGCCAGCACTCAAGCCCTCAGCGGGGGCCTCTTCGGGCAGTTCTTC	TRBJ2-1	few	TRBV28	TRBD2
CSASGRQPSTDTQYF	TGCAGTGCTAGCGGGCGGCAACCTAGCACAGATACGCAGTATTTT	TRBJ2-3	few	TRBV20-1	.
CSASAGNIQYF	TGCAGTGCTAGTGCCGGAAACATTCAGTACTTC	TRBJ2-4	.	TRBV20-1	.
CASSRPGLAPHGGSYEQYF	TGTGCCAGCAGTCGGCCGGGACTAGCGCCCCACGGAGGATCCTACGAGCAGTACTTC	TRBJ2-7	.	TRBV12-3/TRBV12-4	TRBD2
CASSTWETQYF	TGTGCCAGCAGTACCTGGGAGACCCAGTACTTC	TRBJ2-5	.	TRBV28	.
CSATIWTGREETQYF	TGCAGTGCTACCATATGGACAGGGCGGGAGGAGACCCAGTACTTC	TRBJ2-5	.	TRBV20-1	.
CASSFSSGTSGINEQFF	TGTGCCAGCAGTTTCTCATCCGGGACATCGGGCATCAATGAGCAGTTCTTC	TRBJ2-1	.	TRBV12-3/TRBV12-4	.
CASSFEPGYNEQFF	TGTGCCAGCAGCTTTGAACCAGGATACAATGAGCAGTTCTTC	TRBJ2-1	.	TRBV7-3	.
CASSSFVEGNTEAFF	TGTGCCAGCAGCAGTTTTGTAGAGGGGAACACTGAAGCTTTCTTT	TRBJ1-1	.	TRBV5-4	.
CASSLVYRRASMNTEAFF	TGTGCCAGCAGCTTAGTATATCGTCGGGCGTCTATGAACACTGAAGCTTTCTTT	TRBJ1-1	.	TRBV11-2	.
CASKVLGDEKLFF	TGTGCCAGCAAAGTTTTGGGGGATGAAAAACTGTTTTTT	TRBJ1-4	.	TRBV12-3/TRBV12-4	.
CSARESTEAFF	TGCAGTGCTAGGGAAAGCACTGAAGCTTTCTTT	TRBJ1-1	.	TRBV20-1	.
CASSQGDRDGGYTF	TGCGCCAGCAGCCAAGGGGACAGGGATGGTGGCTACACCTTC	TRBJ1-2	.	TRBV4-1	TRBD1
CASSYGTSGRGETQYF	TGTGCCAGCAGTTACGGGACTAGCGGGAGAGGAGAGACCCAGTACTTC	TRBJ2-5	few	TRBV6-5	TRBD2
CASSQIPGTVFYGYTF	TGCGCCAGCAGCCAGATACCCGGGACGGTCTTCTATGGCTACACCTTC	TRBJ1-2	.	TRBV4-3	.
CASSLGQRGYTF	TGTGCCAGCAGCTTAGGACAGCGGGGCTACACCTTC	TRBJ1-2	few	TRBV7-2	.
CASSIVGAGTRASYNEQFF	TGTGCCAGTAGTATAGTAGGGGCCGGGACTAGGGCCTCCTACAATGAGCAGTTCTTC	TRBJ2-1	few	TRBV19	TRBD2
CSASQGRNQPQHF	TGCAGTGCTTCCCAGGGGCGCAATCAGCCCCAGCATTTT	TRBJ1-5	.	TRBV20-1	.
CASSPRHQTNTGELFF	TGTGCCAGCAGCCCCCGACACCAAACGAACACCGGGGAGCTGTTTTTT	TRBJ2-2	few	TRBV9	.
CAWSVDSPWSYEQYF	TGTGCCTGGAGTGTGGATAGCCCCTGGTCCTACGAGCAGTACTTC	TRBJ2-7	.	TRBV30	.
CAWSTGFDQPQHF	TGTGCCTGGAGTACAGGGTTCGATCAGCCCCAGCATTTT	TRBJ1-5	.	TRBV30	.
CAISHGQGGNYGYTF	TGTGCCATCAGCCATGGACAGGGAGGGAACTATGGCTACACCTTC	TRBJ1-2	few	TRBV10-3	TRBD1
CATSRVISGGGSGETQYF	TGTGCCACCAGCAGAGTCATAAGCGGAGGGGGCTCGGGGGAGACCCAGTACTTC	TRBJ2-5	.	TRBV15	.
CASSIQGNQPQHF	TGTGCCAGCAGTATCCAAGGAAATCAGCCCCAGCATTTT	TRBJ1-5	few	TRBV28	.
CASIRIYGYTF	TGTGCCAGCATCCGAATTTATGGCTACACCTTC	TRBJ1-2	.	TRBV5-8	.
CASSYGQGGEDTQYF	TGTGCCAGCAGCTATGGACAGGGAGGAGAGGATACGCAGTATTTT	TRBJ2-3	many	TRBV7-9	TRBD1
CASRGGQSTDTQYF	TGTGCCAGCAGGGGGGGGCAGAGCACAGATACGCAGTATTTT	TRBJ2-3	few	TRBV12-3/TRBV12-4	.
CASSSRWEIRGEQFF	TGTGCCAGCAGTTCCCGGTGGGAGATCCGTGGTGAGCAGTTCTTC	TRBJ2-1	.	TRBV12-3/TRBV12-4	.
CASSYVDPSMNTEAFF	TGTGCCAGCAGTTACGTGGACCCTTCCATGAACACTGAAGCTTTCTTT	TRBJ1-1	.	TRBV6-2/TRBV6-3	.
CASSLQDKMNTEAFF	TGTGCCAGCAGCTTACAGGACAAGATGAACACTGAAGCTTTCTTT	TRBJ1-1	many	TRBV7-6	.
CASSLVGTFGNEQFF	TGTGCCAGCAGTTTAGTGGGAACCTTCGGGAATGAGCAGTTCTTC	TRBJ2-1	.	TRBV12-3/TRBV12-4	.
CSARGRGPDTQYF	TGCAGTGCTAGAGGGAGGGGGCCAGATACGCAGTATTTT	TRBJ2-3	.	TRBV20-1	.
CASSLSGGSGELFF	TGTGCCAGCAGCTTATCTGGGGGGTCCGGGGAGCTGTTTTTT	TRBJ2-2	.	TRBV7-2	.
CATRLAGGNQETQYF	TGTGCCACGAGACTAGCGGGAGGGAACCAAGAGACCCAGTACTTC	TRBJ2-5	.	TRBV6-2/TRBV6-3	TRBD2
CASSTGQGAVRGFYGYTF	TGTGCCAGCAGTACGGGACAGGGGGCGGTGAGGGGTTTCTATGGCTACACCTTC	TRBJ1-2	.	TRBV25-1	TRBD1
CASSHQTGSNEKLFF	TGTGCCAGTAGTCACCAGACAGGGTCTAATGAAAAACTGTTTTTT	TRBJ1-4	.	TRBV19	TRBD1
CASSQSAGGETQYF	TGTGCCAGCTCCCAAAGTGCGGGAGGCGAGACCCAGTACTTC	TRBJ2-5	many	TRBV7-2	TRBD2
CASSLANNNEQFF	TGTGCCAGCAGCTTAGCGAACAACAATGAGCAGTTCTTC	TRBJ2-1	many	TRBV7-2	.
CASSFSGAGEKLFF	TGTGCCAGCAGCTTCTCAGGGGCGGGGGAAAAACTGTTTTTT	TRBJ1-4	many	TRBV7-8	.
CASSFGLVSYNEQFF	TGTGCCAGCAGCTTCGGACTAGTCTCGTACAATGAGCAGTTCTTC	TRBJ2-1	.	TRBV7-8	TRBD2
CASSFLRATGNTIYF	TGTGCCAGCAGTTTTCTCCGGGCAACTGGAAACACCATATATTTT	TRBJ1-3	few	TRBV28	.
CASRSTGRVGYGYTF	TGTGCCAGCAGATCGACAGGGAGGGTGGGCTATGGCTACACCTTC	TRBJ1-2	.	TRBV27	TRBD1